A selection of T cell receptor beta chains follows, all from one sample in a study of T-cell reconstitution after alpha-beta-depleted transplantation in children. In TCRdb, the PCR reads were re-called with MiXCR into one record per CDR3 protein. Of about half a million distinct CDR3 sequences in the sample, approximately 13% were seen once. The sample consisted of PBMCs from the stem cell graft donor, taken from the stem cell graft. The receptors derive from a human donor who donated a stem cell graft to a child with combined immunodeficiency. CDR3s include the opening cysteine and the closing phenylalanine or tryptophan. A D gene is named only where the DNA matches it firmly. Only some rows state a clone size, as once, few, many or a class for expanded clones.

size: .; V: TRBV4-1; D: TRBD2; J: TRBJ2-7; DNA: TGCGCCAGCAGCCAATCCCTTCTCGGACTAGCCTACGAGCAGTACTTC; CDR3: CASSQSLLGLAYEQYF
size: few; V: TRBV5-1; D: TRBD1; J: TRBJ2-1; DNA: TGCGCCAGCAGCCGTACAGGGGGCGGTCTTGGAAATGAGCAGTTCTTC; CDR3: CASSRTGGGLGNEQFF
size: many; V: TRBV12-3/TRBV12-4; D: TRBD2; J: TRBJ2-7; DNA: TGTGCCAGCAGTCCTCAGACTAGCGGGAGCATCTACGAGCAGTACTTC; CDR3: CASSPQTSGSIYEQYF
size: .; V: TRBV7-9; D: .; J: TRBJ2-7; DNA: TGTGCCAGCAGCACGTCCGGGGGAGGGCAGTACTTC; CDR3: CASSTSGGGQYF
size: .; V: TRBV4-1; D: TRBD1; J: TRBJ1-4; DNA: TGCGCCAGCAGCCACCGTGACAGGGGTGCGTCAAAACTGTTTTTT; CDR3: CASSHRDRGASKLFF
size: many; V: TRBV29-1; D: .; J: TRBJ2-7; DNA: TGCAGCGTCGTCAGGGGCGAGCAGTACTTC; CDR3: CSVVRGEQYF
size: few; V: TRBV20-1; D: .; J: TRBJ2-1; DNA: TGCAGTGCTAAGATGGGCAGTCCGGGCAATGAGCAGTTCTTC; CDR3: CSAKMGSPGNEQFF
size: .; V: TRBV7-9; D: .; J: TRBJ2-7; DNA: TGTGCCAGCAGCTTAGGGCATCTTAAGGAGCAGTACTTC; CDR3: CASSLGHLKEQYF
size: few; V: TRBV10-3; D: .; J: TRBJ2-7; DNA: TGTGCCACCTTCCAGGGGCCCTCTGGGGAGCAGTACTTC; CDR3: CATFQGPSGEQYF
size: many; V: TRBV15; D: .; J: TRBJ2-5; DNA: TGTGCCACCAGCAGAGAGCAGTGGGAGACCCAGTACTTC; CDR3: CATSREQWETQYF
size: .; V: TRBV12-3/TRBV12-4; D: .; J: TRBJ2-3; DNA: TGTGCCAGCAGTTGGTCGGGGTCCACAGATACGCAGTATTTT; CDR3: CASSWSGSTDTQYF
size: few; V: TRBV10-3; D: .; J: TRBJ2-7; DNA: TGTGCCATCAGTGATGTTGGGACCACCTACGAGCAGTACTTC; CDR3: CAISDVGTTYEQYF
size: many; V: TRBV11-3; D: .; J: TRBJ2-1; DNA: TGTGCCAGCAGCTTACTGTTCTCCACCCTAGGGGTTTACAATGAGCAGTTCTTC; CDR3: CASSLLFSTLGVYNEQFF
size: many; V: TRBV12-3/TRBV12-4; D: TRBD1; J: TRBJ2-7; DNA: TGTGCCAGCAGTTTCAGGACAGGGGGCTCCGAGCAGTACTTC; CDR3: CASSFRTGGSEQYF
size: many; V: TRBV20-1; D: TRBD1; J: TRBJ1-5; DNA: TGCAGTGCGTCGGGACAGGGGTCGTTTGTGGATCAGCCCCAGCATTTT; CDR3: CSASGQGSFVDQPQHF
size: few; V: TRBV3-1; D: .; J: TRBJ2-1; DNA: TGTGCCAGCAGCCAAGTGTCCCGGAGCGGTGAGCAGTTCTTC; CDR3: CASSQVSRSGEQFF
size: .; V: TRBV30; D: .; J: TRBJ2-5; DNA: TGTGCCTGGGCCGTACTCCAAGAGACCCAGTACTTC; CDR3: CAWAVLQETQYF
size: .; V: TRBV4-3; D: .; J: TRBJ1-1; DNA: TGCGCCAGCAGCCAAGATAAGGGGGGCACTGAAGCTTTCTTT; CDR3: CASSQDKGGTEAFF
size: .; V: TRBV29-1; D: .; J: TRBJ2-3; DNA: TGCAGCGTTTCACGGTACAGTGGGCAAGATACGCAGTATTTT; CDR3: CSVSRYSGQDTQYF
size: .; V: TRBV7-8; D: TRBD2; J: TRBJ2-1; DNA: TGTGCCAGCAGCTTCCTTAGCGGGAGGGGCAATGAGCAGTTCTTC; CDR3: CASSFLSGRGNEQFF
size: .; V: TRBV18; D: .; J: TRBJ2-7; DNA: TGTGCCAGCTCACCGTCCCAGGACGACACCTACGAGCAGTACTTC; CDR3: CASSPSQDDTYEQYF